These 27 T cell receptor beta chains were sequenced from one sample in a study of blood T cell repertoires in COVID-19. The data were produced by immunoSEQ multiplex PCR, yet TCRdb's version contains in-frame clones alone and is incomplete. This table holds 250,000 or so clones, 88% found once. The sequencing sample was made of peripheral blood. The source of these receptors is a woman aged 35 to 49 who had recovered from COVID-19.

This chain uses TRBV2 with TRBJ1-1; no clear D. With 6 bases removed from V and 1 base from J, the gap between germline ends came to 12 bases. CDR1 is SNHLY and CDR2 is FYNNEI in the germline V gene. This CDR3 region has 14 residues. For the CDR3, the DNA is TGTGCCAGCAGATTCCTTACAGCGAACACTGAAGCTTTCTTT. As protein: CASRFLTANTEAFF.

This clone has a handful of counts. The V gene is TRBV24-1, the J gene TRBJ2-1; 8 positions match TRBD2. From germline, CDR1 is KGHDR and CDR2 SFDVKD. The CDR3 loop spans 18 amino acids. J lost 6 bases, V lost 3 bases, and 15 bases had no gene match. The CDR3 region has the DNA TGTGCCACCAGTGATCCCAACCCCGGGACTAGGGGTTCCAATGAGCAGTTCTTC. Translating gives CATSDPNPGTRGSNEQFF.

This rearrangement joins TRBV6-2 or TRBV6-3 to TRBJ2-5, with a possible D match to TRBD1 (6 bases). The CDR3 extends over 13 amino acids. Germline values: CDR1 MNHEY, CDR2 SVGEGT. The germline V and J ends were trimmed by 2 bases and 5 bases, with 9 bases remaining between them. CDR3 amino acids: CASSYPGVETQYF. Written as DNA, the CDR3 is TGTGCCAGCAGTTACCCAGGGGTGGAGACCCAGTACTTC.

The chain uses TRBV6-4 and TRBJ1-1; TRBD1 is a possible D gene (6 bases). Germline lookup yields CDR1 MRHNA and CDR2 SNTAGT. This CDR3 spans 14 amino acids. V shed 3 bases and J shed 5 bases, with 13 bases lying between them. The CDR3 DNA reads as TGTGCCAGCAGTGAAACAGGGCGGGTGACTGAAGCTTTCTTT. It is translated as CASSETGRVTEAFF.

The chain uses TRBV9 and TRBJ2-3, with D perhaps matching TRBD2 (5 bases). V shed 4 bases and J shed 1 base, with 19 bases lying between them. The CDR3 runs to 17 residues. Germline values: CDR1 SGDLS, CDR2 YYNGEE. DNA of the CDR3: TGTGCCAGCAGCCCCGTTTGGGGAGCCCCCGGCACAGATACGCAGTATTTT. Its translation: CASSPVWGAPGTDTQYF.

The gene calls are TRBV3-1 (or the pseudogene TRBV3-2) and TRBJ1-3, with 7 bases aligning to TRBD1. The V and J ends lost 4 bases and 0 bases, in that order; junction bases with no gene match: 3. Germline V gives CDR1 LGHDT, CDR2 YNNKEL (reference sequence). The CDR3 is 15 residues long. The CDR3 DNA reads TGTGCCAGCAGCCCCACAGGGGTCTCTGGAAACACCATATATTTT. Amino acids: CASSPTGVSGNTIYF.

The rearrangement links TRBV7-2 to TRBJ2-1; 13 bases are shared with TRBD2. CDR1 and CDR2 (germline): SGHTA, FQGNSA. This CDR3 has 15 amino acids. The V and J ends lost 8 bases and 10 bases, in that order; junction bases with no gene match: 11. Here the CDR3 reads CASAPGTSGTGEQFF. The CDR3 DNA reads TGTGCCAGCGCCCCCGGGACTAGCGGGACGGGGGAGCAGTTCTTC.

J is TRBJ2-7 and V is TRBV25-1, with a tentative D call TRBD1 (6 bases). CDR1 and CDR2 from the germline V gene are MGHDK and SYGVNS. V was trimmed by 6 bases and J by 2 bases, leaving 14 bases between them. CDR3 length: 14 amino acids. CDR3 DNA: TGTGCCAGCAGGGAGGACAGCCTGACCTACGAGCAGTACGTC. It specifies CASREDSLTYEQYV.

This clone was counted a single time. This chain connects TRBV5-1 to TRBJ2-7; TRBD1 matches at 9 bases. The V gene end was trimmed by 0 bases and the J gene end by 6 bases; junction bases not matched to a gene: 7. The germline gives CDR1 SGHRS, CDR2 YFSETQ. The length of the CDR3 is 15 residues. The CDR3 region has the DNA TGCGCCAGCAGCTTGGTAGGGACAGGGCTGGGCGAGCAGTACTTC. It is translated as CASSLVGTGLGEQYF.

The chain has TRBV9 and TRBJ1-1; D gene ambiguous. Germline CDR1 and CDR2: SGDLS and YYNGEE. The V and J ends lost 3 bases and 0 bases respectively, with 6 bases between them. The CDR3 sequence is 13 residues long. CDR3 sequence: CASSANMNTEAFF. The CDR3 nucleotides are TGTGCCAGCAGCGCCAACATGAACACTGAAGCTTTCTTT.

This rearrangement joins TRBV5-1 to TRBJ1-6; TRBD1 matches at 12 bases. V shed 4 bases and J 8 bases; nucleotides not matched to a gene: 7. CDR1 and CDR2 from the germline V gene are SGHRS and YFSETQ. This CDR3 is built from 16 residues. In DNA, the CDR3 is TGCGCCAGCAGCCTGGGACAGGGGGCTGGTGATTCACCCCTCCACTTT. This translates into CASSLGQGAGDSPLHF.

The rearrangement joins TRBV11-3 to TRBJ2-1; 15 bases are shared with TRBD2. There are 16 residues in the CDR3. The V gene's germline CDR1 is SGHNT and CDR2 YENEEA. The V segment lost 5 bases and the J segment 7 bases; nucleotides outside the gene matches: 6. CDR3 sequence: CASSRGLAGGGNEQFF. Written as DNA, the CDR3 is TGTGCCAGCAGCCGGGGACTAGCGGGAGGTGGTAATGAGCAGTTCTTC.

This clone appeared once. The chain carries TRBV30 and TRBJ1-2; D gene unclear. This CDR3 region has 13 residues. The ends were cut back, 3 bases at V and 4 bases at J, with 12 bases in the middle. The germline CDR1 and CDR2 sequences are GTSNPN and SVGIG (reference sequence). The CDR3 is CAWRAQAGYGYTF. CDR3 nucleotides: TGTGCCTGGAGGGCCCAGGCGGGCTATGGCTACACCTTC.

This chain joins TRBV9 and TRBJ1-2, with D possibly TRBD1 on 5 matching bases. The germline gives CDR1 SGDLS, CDR2 YYNGEE. Trimming pared 0 bases from V and 6 bases from J, leaving 12 bases between. The CDR3 covers 14 residues. DNA for the CDR3: TGTGCCAGCAGCGTAGGGGAGGGGAGGCATGGCTACACCTTC. Its protein product is CASSVGEGRHGYTF.

The chain couples TRBV19 to TRBJ2-4; a possible D gene is TRBD1 (6 bases). The V and J ends lost 5 bases and 5 bases respectively, with 10 bases between them. Germline values: CDR1 LNHDA, CDR2 SQIVND (reference sequence). This CDR3 is 13 amino acids long. In nucleotides, the CDR3 is TGTGCCAGTAGTCCCGAGGGGGAAAACATTCAGTACTTC. Amino acid sequence: CASSPEGENIQYF.

The chain recombines TRBV30 with TRBJ2-1, with D possibly TRBD2 on 7 matching bases. V dropped 0 bases and J dropped 6 bases, with 21 bases sitting between them. The CDR3 totals 17 residues. Germline assignment: CDR1 GTSNPN and CDR2 SVGIG (reference sequence). CDR3: CAWSVGGDYPPGNEQFF. The CDR3 DNA reads as TGTGCCTGGAGTGTAGGGGGGGACTACCCCCCGGGCAATGAGCAGTTCTTC.

This sequence joins TRBV12-2 and TRBJ2-2; the table's D call of TRBD1 was not tested on the DNA. TRBV12-2 is a known pseudogene. This CDR3 comprises 16 residues. The DNA for the CDR3 is TGTGCAAGTCGCCTAGCCCGGCAGGGGAACACCGGGGAGCTGTTTTTT. It specifies CASRLARQGNTGELFF.

The chain combines TRBV5-5 with TRBJ2-5; D call uncertain. The CDR3 has 14 amino acids. The ends were cut back, 0 bases at V and 1 base at J, with 7 bases in the middle. Germline CDR1 and CDR2: SGHKS and YYEKEE (reference sequence). The CDR3 region has the DNA TGTGCCAGCAGCTTGGCCGGTTCCCAAGAGACCCAGTACTTC. It yields the protein CASSLAGSQETQYF.

J is TRBJ2-5 and V is TRBV7-2, with 9 bases lining up with TRBD2. CDR1 is SGHTA and CDR2 is FQGNSA in the germline V gene. V gave up 5 bases and J gave up 9 bases; unmatched junction bases: 13. This CDR3 is 15 amino acids long. DNA of the CDR3: TGTGCCAGCAGCGGGGTCGGCGGGAGGGCCGCGGCCCAGTACTTC. Encoded protein: CASSGVGGRAAAQYF.

The chain employs TRBV25-1 and TRBJ1-4, with a weak D call TRBD1 (6 bases). V was pared by 10 bases and J by 13 bases, with 16 bases between. Germline V gene data show CDR1 as MGHDK and CDR2 as SYGVNS. The CDR3 spans 11 residues. CDR3 residues: CATSLGAVLFF. CDR3 in DNA: TGTGCCACCTCCTTGGGGGCCGTACTGTTTTTT.

V is TRBV18 and J is TRBJ1-1; 10 nucleotides agree with TRBD1. The V gene end was trimmed by 3 bases and the J gene end by 9 bases; junction bases not matched to a gene: 13. CDR1 KGHSH and CDR2 LQKENI come from the germline V gene. This CDR3 region has 16 residues. The CDR3 DNA reads TGTGCCAGCTCACCCAACAGCGGGACAGGGGTAGGGAAAGCTTTCTTT. Translation: CASSPNSGTGVGKAFF.

The chain carries TRBV18 and TRBJ1-3; 7 nucleotides agree with TRBD1. The CDR3 covers 16 residues. Per germline, CDR1 KGHSH and CDR2 LQKENI. V was clipped by 3 bases and J by 0 bases; unmatched bases: 5. In nucleotides, the CDR3 is TGTGCCAGCTCACCGACAGGGTCGAGCTCTGGAAACACCATATATTTT. Its protein product is CASSPTGSSSGNTIYF.

This clone appeared a single time. The chain uses TRBV7-9 and TRBJ2-1, with D tentatively TRBD1 (6 bases). The CDR3 spans 16 residues. The V gene lost 5 bases and the J gene lost 0 bases, with 14 bases spanning the gap. Looked up from germline, CDR1 is SEHNR and CDR2 is FQNEAQ (reference sequence). CDR3 amino acids: CASSPTGTSSYNEQFF. In DNA, the CDR3 is TGTGCCAGCAGCCCGACGGGGACAAGCTCCTACAATGAGCAGTTCTTC.

This clone was detected only once. The chain recombines TRBV6-2 or TRBV6-3 with TRBJ2-2; 14 bases match TRBD2. CDR1 MNHEY and CDR2 SVGEGT come from the germline V gene. V gave up 5 bases and J gave up 3 bases; unmatched junction bases: 8. This CDR3 is 18 amino acids long. This CDR3 is CASSPPGTSGRDTGELFF. CDR3 nucleotide sequence: TGTGCCAGCAGTCCCCCCGGGACTAGCGGGAGAGACACCGGGGAGCTGTTTTTT.

The chain links TRBV19 to TRBJ1-3; the match to TRBD1 covers 9 bases. This CDR3 is 17 amino acids long. J was trimmed by 2 bases and V by 3 bases; bases with no gene match: 8. CDR1 and CDR2 from the germline V gene are LNHDA and SQIVND (reference sequence). The CDR3 DNA reads TGTGCCAGTAGTATCTCTCGGGACAGGGTGACTGGAAACACCATATATTTT. Protein product: CASSISRDRVTGNTIYF.

The rearrangement uses TRBV7-9 and TRBJ1-6, with D unclear. CDR1 and CDR2 (germline): SEHNR, FQNEAQ (reference sequence). Trimming removed 0 bases at V and 14 bases at J, with 8 bases between. This CDR3 has 12 amino acids. DNA of the CDR3: TGTGCCAGCAGCTTAGCTTCTCTCTCCCTCCACTTT. This translates into CASSLASLSLHF.

The rearrangement links TRBV6-1 to TRBJ2-7; no firm D call. The CDR3 has 15 amino acids. V was clipped by 1 base and J by 0 bases, with 10 bases between them. CDR1 and CDR2 from the germline V gene are MNHNS and SASEGT. CDR3 nucleotide sequence: TGTGCCAGCAGTGAAGGGTTTGGCAGCTCCTACGAGCAGTACGTC. Protein sequence: CASSEGFGSSYEQYV.